Listed below are T cell receptor beta chains from one sample, sequenced in a study of T-cell memory formation after mild COVID-19. TCRdb reanalysed the 5' RACE reads using MiXCR and keeps one entry per CDR3 protein. The sample includes 85,000 to 130,000 distinct CDR3 sequences, approximately 15% of them seen just once. Sequenced input: PBMCs or a T cell subset sorted from them (not recorded which). These receptor sequences come from an adult woman who had mild COVID-19 (a few samples of this study predate the infection). Cell type and time point are not known. CDR3s include the opening cysteine and the closing phenylalanine or tryptophan. A D gene is named only where the DNA matches it firmly. Clone size is shown for a subset of rows, as once, few, many or a class of expanded clone.

v_gene	j_gene	d_gene	abundance	CDR3aa	CDR3nt
TRBV4-3	TRBJ1-1	.	.	CASSQVAVGLNTEAFF	TGCGCCAGCAGCCAAGTAGCCGTAGGGCTGAACACTGAAGCTTTCTTT
TRBV7-9	TRBJ2-2	.	.	CASSPPARGGTNTGELFF	TGTGCCAGCAGCCCGCCAGCGAGGGGGGGGACGAACACCGGGGAGCTGTTTTTT
TRBV7-9	TRBJ2-2	.	.	CASSYLAMNTGELFF	TGTGCCAGCAGCTACCTAGCGATGAACACCGGGGAGCTGTTTTTT
TRBV2	TRBJ2-2	.	few	CASSLWENTGELFF	TGTGCCAGCAGTCTCTGGGAGAACACCGGGGAGCTGTTTTTT
TRBV7-9	TRBJ2-1	.	.	CASSLSSAYNEQFF	TGTGCCAGCAGCTTAAGTAGCGCCTACAATGAGCAGTTCTTC
TRBV11-2	TRBJ2-7	.	many	CASSLSGPIEQYF	TGTGCCAGCAGCTTAAGTGGCCCGATCGAGCAGTACTTC
TRBV12-3/TRBV12-4	TRBJ2-1	TRBD2	few	CASSFMFLAGGPRGEQFF	TGTGCCAGCAGTTTTATGTTCCTAGCGGGAGGGCCGAGGGGTGAGCAGTTCTTC
TRBV4-1	TRBJ1-2	.	.	CASSFGGDYTF	TGCGCCAGCAGCTTTGGGGGGGACTACACCTTC
TRBV5-1	TRBJ2-1	TRBD2	.	CASSLSPSGTGGEQFF	TGCGCCAGCAGCTTGTCCCCTAGCGGGACGGGGGGTGAGCAGTTCTTC
TRBV9	TRBJ2-7	.	few	CASSARGGYEQYF	TGTGCCAGCAGCGCACGAGGAGGATACGAGCAGTACTTC
TRBV12-1	TRBJ2-1	.	few	CASSFELPSSYNEQFF	TGTGCCAGCAGCTTTGAACTACCGAGCTCCTACAATGAGCAGTTCTTC
TRBV29-1	TRBJ1-2	.	.	CSVDDGGYGYTF	TGCAGCGTTGACGATGGTGGCTATGGCTACACCTTC
TRBV6-2/TRBV6-3	TRBJ1-5	TRBD1	.	CASSYAGQGANQPQHF	TGTGCCAGCAGTTACGCTGGACAGGGGGCTAATCAGCCCCAGCATTTT
TRBV5-6	TRBJ1-5	.	.	CASSPRTDSNQPQHF	TGTGCCAGCAGCCCAAGGACAGATAGCAATCAGCCCCAGCATTTT
TRBV4-1	TRBJ2-1	TRBD2	few	CASSHYPGLAGDNEQFF	TGCGCCAGCAGCCACTACCCGGGACTAGCGGGGGACAATGAGCAGTTCTTC
TRBV7-2	TRBJ2-1	TRBD2	.	CASSRRAGGPPEQFF	TGTGCCAGCAGCCGTCGGGCGGGAGGGCCTCCTGAGCAGTTCTTC
TRBV3-1	TRBJ2-5	.	.	CASSQDVEETQYF	TGTGCCAGCAGCCAAGACGTCGAAGAGACCCAGTACTTC
TRBV7-8	TRBJ1-1	.	many	CASRTGGATEAFF	TGTGCCAGCAGGACGGGGGGGGCCACTGAAGCTTTCTTT
TRBV24-1	TRBJ2-1	.	.	CATSDSLEQFF	TGTGCCACCAGTGACTCCCTTGAGCAGTTCTTC
TRBV6-6	TRBJ2-7	.	many	CASSPYSLSYEQYF	TGTGCCAGCAGCCCCTACAGTCTCTCCTACGAGCAGTACTTC
TRBV30	TRBJ2-7	.	few	CAWSSNRGEQYF	TGTGCCTGGAGTTCAAATAGGGGCGAGCAGTACTTC
TRBV29-1	TRBJ2-1	TRBD2	many	CSAGLAGYEQFF	TGCAGCGCGGGACTAGCGGGGTATGAGCAGTTCTTC
TRBV15	TRBJ2-1	.	.	CATSRDLGEQFF	TGTGCCACCAGCAGAGATCTTGGAGAGCAGTTCTTC
TRBV5-4	TRBJ2-2	.	.	CASDRGQNTGELFF	TGTGCCAGCGATCGGGGGCAGAACACCGGGGAGCTGTTTTTT
TRBV27	TRBJ2-7	TRBD2	.	CASRQLAGGSYEQYF	TGTGCCAGCAGACAATTAGCGGGGGGCTCCTACGAGCAGTACTTC
TRBV20-1	TRBJ1-2	TRBD1	.	CSAEGGIGYGYTF	TGCAGCGCGGAAGGGGGCATCGGCTATGGCTACACCTTC
TRBV24-1	TRBJ2-7	.	few	CATSDGQGDEQYF	TGTGCCACCAGTGATGGACAAGGCGACGAGCAGTACTTC
TRBV12-3/TRBV12-4	TRBJ2-3	.	.	CASSSEGRFADTQYF	TGTGCCAGCAGTTCCGAAGGGAGGTTCGCAGATACGCAGTATTTT